This TCR beta chain was captured in a study of CD8 T cells in Susac syndrome. At the level of the study: Blood was drawn from patients with Susac syndrome. At that point, they were therapy-naive, on corticosteroids, or on intravenous immunoglobulin alone.

The germline gives CDR1 MGHRA, CDR2 YSYEKL. CDR3 length equals 15 residues. After removal of 3 bases from V and 4 bases from J, the junction contained 6 bases not matched to a gene. This clonotype has only one observation. Its specificity is unknown. The authors negatively isolated CD8+ and CD4+ T cells and FACS-enriched TEMRA cells. Random hexamers primed reverse transcription of 0.5 to 1 ug RNA. By means of immunoSEQ multiplex PCR, TCR beta CDR3 spanning 54 Vbeta and 13 Jbeta underwent amplification. TCRdb used MiXCR to reprocess the immunoSEQ multiplex PCR reads, holding one entry per CDR3 protein. The table includes about 83,000 distinct CDR3 sequences, roughly 94% detected once. General study points: Only a relatively small number of individuals were included in the TCR sequencing and HLA analysis.

The V gene is TRBV4-1, the J gene TRBJ1-2; 9 bases align to TRBD1. This clonotype was obtained from a human donor with Susac syndrome. The specimen was CD8+ T cells from PBMCs. CDR3 sequence: CASSHPGQGIYGYTF. The DNA of the CDR3 is TGCGCCAGCAGCCACCCGGGACAGGGCATCTATGGCTACACCTTC.